What follows is one T cell receptor (beta chain) and its context. Its target is unknown. The sample belongs to a study of shared clonotypes between healthy human individuals. TCRdb's copy holds only in-frame clones and misses some; the assay was immunoSEQ multiplex PCR. The repertoire includes 2 million to 2.5 million clones, approximately 94% of them detected once, and around 0.13% sits in the top ten. CD4+ cells yielded CD45RA+ naive and CD45RA-negative memory subsets. Study findings and constraints: Relative to clonotypes present in all four donors, those not shared had lower generation probabilities.

CDR1 PRHDT and CDR2 FYEKMQ come from the germline V gene (reference sequence). The CDR3 is 19 amino acids. Trimming removed 4 bases from V and 4 bases from J; junction bases left unmatched: 20. Sequencing used naive CD4+ T cells sorted from blood. Subset here: CD45RA+ positively selected. The chain combines TRBV13 with TRBJ1-2; 8 nucleotides agree with TRBD1. This receptor was identified in a man between 18 and 35 years old in good health. The CDR3, as DNA: TGTGCCAGCAGCTCACCCCACCCGGGACAGGAAACTTCAATCTATGGCTACACCTTC. Encoded protein: CASSSPHPGQETSIYGYTF. The full variable domain, completed using reference TRBV13 and TRBJ1-2, is AAGVIQSPRHLIKEKRETATLKCYPIPRHDTVYWYQQGPGQDPQFLISFYEKMQSDKGSIPDRFSAQQFSDYHSELNMSSLELGDSALYFCASSSPHPGQETSIYGYTFGSGTRLTVV.